Listed below are T cell receptor beta chains from one sample, sequenced in a study of blood T cell repertoires in COVID-19. Sequenced by immunoSEQ multiplex PCR; TCRdb stores in-frame clones only, minus some. The sample shows roughly 73,000 clones, about 88% of them seen only once. The sequenced sample consisted of peripheral blood. These receptors all come from a man aged 80 or over with acute or convalescent COVID-19. Each CDR3 is given with its conserved first and last residue. The D gene is left open where the match is weak. Clone size is stated in some rows and not others, as once, few, many or a class when expanded.

clone_size	d_call	v_call	j_call	cdr3_aa	cdr3_nt
.	.	TRBV19	TRBJ1-1	CASTGSQWNTEAFF	TGTGCCAGTACCGGGTCTCAGTGGAACACTGAAGCTTTCTTT
.	.	TRBV18	TRBJ2-2	CASSPRDTGELFF	TGTGCCAGCTCACCCCGGGACACCGGGGAGCTGTTTTTT
.	TRBD1	TRBV6-5	TRBJ2-7	CASSRTGASYEQYF	TGTGCCAGCAGTAGGACAGGGGCCTCCTACGAGCAGTACTTC
.	TRBD1	TRBV6-5	TRBJ1-1	CASSLVTGAQPFF	TGTGCCAGCAGTTTAGTCACAGGGGCCCAACCTTTCTTT
.	TRBD2	TRBV10-1	TRBJ2-1	CATGPGLAGGHEQFF	TGCGCCACCGGGCCGGGACTAGCGGGAGGGCATGAGCAGTTCTTC
.	TRBD1	TRBV12-5	TRBJ1-3	CASGTGDRGYSGNTIYF	TGTGCTAGTGGCACTGGGGACAGGGGGTATAGTGGAAACACCATATATTTT
.	TRBD1	TRBV18	TRBJ1-2	CASSEMDRLGYTF	TGTGCCAGCTCAGAAATGGACAGGCTCGGCTACACCTTC
.	TRBD1	TRBV3-1/TRBV3-2	TRBJ1-1	CASSQVQGALTFF	TGTGCCAGCAGCCAAGTGCAGGGGGCCTTAACTTTCTTT
.	.	TRBV6-1	TRBJ1-5	CASSELDSYQPQHF	TGTGCCAGCAGTGAATTGGACAGCTATCAGCCCCAGCATTTT
.	.	TRBV9	TRBJ2-7	CASSVDPSGSYEQYF	TGTGCCAGCAGCGTAGATCCCTCAGGGTCCTACGAGCAGTACTTC
.	.	TRBV18	TRBJ2-1	CASSPANRGNEQFF	TGTGCCAGCTCACCAGCCAATCGGGGCAATGAGCAGTTCTTC
.	.	TRBV10-3	TRBJ1-1	CAISGDRGATEAFF	TGTGCCATCAGTGGGGACCGGGGGGCCACTGAAGCTTTCTTT
.	.	TRBV20-1	TRBJ1-1	CSASSPSQGNTEAFF	TGCAGTGCTAGTTCCCCTTCACAGGGGAACACTGAAGCTTTCTTT
.	TRBD1	TRBV6-5	TRBJ1-5	CASSPMDRGNQPQHF	TGTGCCAGCAGTCCTATGGACAGGGGCAATCAGCCCCAGCATTTT
.	TRBD1	TRBV19	TRBJ1-6	CASRFPGTVGSPLHF	TGTGCCAGTAGATTCCCGGGGACAGTCGGTTCACCCCTCCACTTT
.	.	TRBV5-1	TRBJ1-6	CASSSDAQGLHF	TGCGCCAGCAGCTCGGACGCCCAGGGCCTCCACTTT
.	.	TRBV24-1	TRBJ2-1	CATSDFSGNEQFF	TGTGCCACCAGTGATTTTTCGGGGAATGAGCAGTTCTTC
.	.	TRBV18	TRBJ2-7	CASSPSNSYEQYF	TGTGCCAGCTCACCATCAAACTCCTACGAGCAGTACTTC
.	.	TRBV18	TRBJ1-4	CASSPRRGNEKLFF	TGTGCCAGCTCACCTAGGAGAGGGAATGAAAAACTGTTTTTT
.	TRBD1	TRBV30	TRBJ1-2	CACDRGTSYGYTF	TGTGCCTGTGACAGGGGGACCAGTTATGGCTACACCTTC
.	TRBD2	TRBV7-9	TRBJ2-3	CASSASGRTDTQYF	TGTGCCAGCAGCGCAAGCGGGAGAACAGATACGCAGTATTTT
.	TRBD2	TRBV19	TRBJ2-3	CASSIARGGSTDTQYF	TGTGCCAGTAGTATTGCCCGGGGAGGGAGCACAGATACGCAGTATTTT
once	.	TRBV14	TRBJ1-2	CASSQVEEAGETIGGTF	TGTGCCAGCAGCCAAGTTGAAGAGGCAGGGGAAACTATTGGAGGCACCTTC
.	.	TRBV19	TRBJ2-7	CASSIWGKTYEQYF	TGTGCCAGTAGTATTTGGGGCAAAACCTACGAGCAGTACTTC
.	.	TRBV2	TRBJ1-1	CASSELSLNTEAFF	TGTGCCAGCAGTGAACTTAGCCTGAACACTGAAGCTTTCTTT